The TCR beta chain under discussion was sequenced for a study of cytomegalovirus exposure and HLA in healthy donors. General study findings and limits: Association with HLA alleles at 0.05 false discovery rate was found for around 15,000 TCR beta sequences in a later analysis.

PCR primers comprised 60 Vbeta and 13 Jbeta primers. Using immunoSEQ multiplex PCR, the repertoire was profiled, and TCRdb retains in-frame clones only, with some absent. Of 75,000 to 90,000 clones in the sample, 78% were seen once. Remarks on this clone: Antigen unknown.

The sequence was collected from a male donor in good health and CMV-seropositive. Material for sequencing was PBMCs.

The CDR3: CASSLGHVNTEAFF. DNA for the CDR3: TGTGCCAGCAGTTTGGGGCACGTGAACACTGAAGCTTTCTTT. The chain has TRBV28 and TRBJ1-1, with D perhaps TRBD1 (5 bases). The ends were cut back, 3 bases at V and 0 bases at J, with 8 bases in the middle. CDR3 length: 14 residues. Germline assignment: CDR1 MDHEN and CDR2 SYDVKM.